Listed below are T cell receptor beta chains from one sample, sequenced in a study of T cells in Graves' hyperthyroidism and ophthalmopathy. TCRdb ran MiXCR on the multiplex PCR reads and lists one entry per CDR3 protein. The sample carries 600,000 to 850,000 distinct CDR3 sequences, roughly a sixth recorded once. The sample was blood. These receptor sequences come from a woman aged 50 to 60 with Graves' hyperthyroidism that later progressed to Graves' ophthalmopathy. The conserved cysteine and the conserved F or W are not part of the CDR3 here. Fields, in order: J gene, V gene, CDR3 protein.

TRBJ2-5 TRBV11-1 ASSNTGLVQETQY
TRBJ1-4 TRBV30 AWSTTGNEKLF
TRBJ1-5 TRBV9 ASSVGGAGQPQH
TRBJ2-5 TRBV11-2 ASSLGGTIQETQY
TRBJ2-7 TRBV20-1 SAVPDRSDEQY
TRBJ2-1 TRBV29-1 SVDRGDGEQF
TRBJ1-1 TRBV29-1 SVGFSTEAF
TRBJ2-7 TRBV30 AWTVAEEQY
TRBJ2-7 TRBV20-1 SAPPGRLYEQY
TRBJ2-5 TRBV7-9 ASSLRGTDQETQY
TRBJ1-6 TRBV7-3 ASSTDDRPSYNSPLH
TRBJ1-5 TRBV25-1 ASSEEGGTSNQPQH
TRBJ2-3 TRBV10-3 AIREPGTSGGAADTQY
TRBJ2-7 TRBV12-3/TRBV12-4 ASRKTGLSGEQY
TRBJ2-1 TRBV4-1 ASSQDMGRRPGL
TRBJ1-5 TRBV10-3 AISTGDNQPQH
TRBJ2-1 TRBV7-3 ASSSLNGVRYNEQF
TRBJ1-2 TRBV7-2 ASSPSAGNGYT
TRBJ2-3 TRBV20-1 SAPGLAVSSTDTQY
TRBJ2-7 TRBV5-5 ASSFWPSGGLSYEQY
TRBJ2-7 TRBV6-5 ASSYSRGQLSYEQY
TRBJ2-7 TRBV7-6 ASSFDRGDYEQY
TRBJ2-1 TRBV12-3/TRBV12-4 ASSLGGYEQF
TRBJ1-1 TRBV4-1 ASSQYRVTEAF
TRBJ1-6 TRBV2 ASSADRTHNSPLH
TRBJ2-1 TRBV24-1 ATSRQGAPNEQF
TRBJ2-5 TRBV2 ASSEGREAQY
TRBJ2-5 TRBV6-5 ASSYVQGPAGETQY
TRBJ1-2 TRBV12-3/TRBV12-4 ASSLVANYGYT
TRBJ2-1 TRBV6-1 ASSKDRGAVNEQF
TRBJ2-5 TRBV20-1 SGEYQETQY
TRBJ1-1 TRBV11-2 ASSLVDSTEAF
TRBJ2-5 TRBV5-4 ASSTRDSQETQY
TRBJ2-1 TRBV20-1 SARVTGSYNEQF
TRBJ2-5 TRBV10-1 ASGWGARDRQETQY
TRBJ2-2 TRBV11-2 ASSLGPGADVGELF
TRBJ1-5 TRBV3-1 ASSQGRTGNQPQH
TRBJ2-5 TRBV11-2 ASSLGINHSQETQY
TRBJ2-5 TRBV20-1 SASRTGETQY
TRBJ1-2 TRBV20-1 SASPRGGNGYT
TRBJ1-1 TRBV12-5 ASEARQGGYTEAF